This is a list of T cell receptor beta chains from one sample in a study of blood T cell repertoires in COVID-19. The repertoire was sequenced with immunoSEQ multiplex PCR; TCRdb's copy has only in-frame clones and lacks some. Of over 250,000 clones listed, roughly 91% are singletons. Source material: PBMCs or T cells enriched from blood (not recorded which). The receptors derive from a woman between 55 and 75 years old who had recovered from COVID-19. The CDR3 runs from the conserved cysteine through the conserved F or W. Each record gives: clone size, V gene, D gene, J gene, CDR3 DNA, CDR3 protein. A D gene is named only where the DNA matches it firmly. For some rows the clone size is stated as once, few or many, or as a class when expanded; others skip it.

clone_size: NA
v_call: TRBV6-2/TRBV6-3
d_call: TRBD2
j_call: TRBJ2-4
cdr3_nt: TGTGCCAGCAGTTATTCGGGGGGTGGCTCTCATTTAGCCAAAAACATTCAGTACTTC
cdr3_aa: CASSYSGGGSHLAKNIQYF

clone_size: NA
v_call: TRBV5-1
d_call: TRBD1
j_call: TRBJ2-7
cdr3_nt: TGCGCCAGCAGCTTGGAACAGGGGGCAAACTACGAGCAGTACTTC
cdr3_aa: CASSLEQGANYEQYF

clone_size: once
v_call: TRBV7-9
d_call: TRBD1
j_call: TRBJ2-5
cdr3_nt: TGTGCCAGCAGGCGGACAGGGGAAGAGACCCAGTACTTC
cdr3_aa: CASRRTGEETQYF

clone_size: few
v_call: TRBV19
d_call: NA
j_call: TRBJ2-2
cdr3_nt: TGTGCCAGTAGTTGGGGACAAGACGCCGGGGAGCTGTTTTTT
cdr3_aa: CASSWGQDAGELFF

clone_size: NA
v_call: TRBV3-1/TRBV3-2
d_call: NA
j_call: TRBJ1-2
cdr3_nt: TGTGCCAGCAGCCACGGGTCTGGCTACACCTTC
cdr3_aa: CASSHGSGYTF

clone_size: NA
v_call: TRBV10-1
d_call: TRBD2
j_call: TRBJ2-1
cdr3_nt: TGCGCCAGCAGCCGGGAGGGCCTAGCCTCGAGCTCCTACAATGAGCAGTTCTTC
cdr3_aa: CASSREGLASSSYNEQFF

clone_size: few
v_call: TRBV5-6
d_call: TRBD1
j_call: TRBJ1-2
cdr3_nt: TGTGCCAGCGGGGGACAGGGGTTCGATGGCTACACCTTC
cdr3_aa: CASGGQGFDGYTF

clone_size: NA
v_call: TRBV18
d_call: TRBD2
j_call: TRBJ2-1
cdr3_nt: TGTGCCAGCTCACCCCCCCTACTAGCGGGAGGGTACAATGAGCAGTTCTTC
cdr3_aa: CASSPPLLAGGYNEQFF

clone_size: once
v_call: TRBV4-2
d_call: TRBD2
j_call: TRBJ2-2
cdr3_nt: TGTGCCAGCAGCCGTGGGACTAGCGGGGGGGCCGTCGGGGAGCTGTTTTTT
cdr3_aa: CASSRGTSGGAVGELFF

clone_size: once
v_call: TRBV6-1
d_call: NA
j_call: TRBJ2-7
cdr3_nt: TGTGCCAGCAGTGAAGATGCGGCGTCCTACGAGCAGTACTTC
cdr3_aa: CASSEDAASYEQYF

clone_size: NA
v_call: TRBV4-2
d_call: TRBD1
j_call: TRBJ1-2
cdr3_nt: TGTGCCAGCAGCCAACAACAGGGGGCACTCTATGGCTACACCTTC
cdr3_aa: CASSQQQGALYGYTF

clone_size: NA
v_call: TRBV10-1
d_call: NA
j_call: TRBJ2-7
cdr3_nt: TGCGCCAGCAGTGGACCTTCGGGGAACCGGGCGAACGAGCAGTACTTC
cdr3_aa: CASSGPSGNRANEQYF

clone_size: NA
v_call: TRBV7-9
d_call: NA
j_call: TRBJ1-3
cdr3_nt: TGTGCCAGCAGCCCGGGGGAAGTCTCTGGAAACACCATATATTTT
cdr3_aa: CASSPGEVSGNTIYF

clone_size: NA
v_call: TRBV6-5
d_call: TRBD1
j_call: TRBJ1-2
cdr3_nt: TGTGCCAGCATTCAGGGACAGGGTCCCTATGGCTACACCTTC
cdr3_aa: CASIQGQGPYGYTF

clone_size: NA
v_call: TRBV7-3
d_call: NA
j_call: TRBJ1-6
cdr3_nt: TGTGCCAGCAGCTTAATAGCTAGGACAGCTAATAATTCACCCCTCCACTTT
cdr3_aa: CASSLIARTANNSPLHF

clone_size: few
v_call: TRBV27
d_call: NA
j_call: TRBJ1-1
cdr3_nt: TGTGCCAGCAGTAAACCCCCGGGCACTGAAGCTTTCTTT
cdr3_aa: CASSKPPGTEAFF

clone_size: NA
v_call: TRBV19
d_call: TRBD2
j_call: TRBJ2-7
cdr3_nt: TGTGCCAGTAGTATGGAGCGGGGGTTAGAGCAGTACTTC
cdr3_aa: CASSMERGLEQYF

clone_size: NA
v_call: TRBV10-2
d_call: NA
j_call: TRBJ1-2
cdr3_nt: TGCGCCAGCTTGAGAGGACACGGCTATGGCTACACCTTC
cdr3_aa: CASLRGHGYGYTF

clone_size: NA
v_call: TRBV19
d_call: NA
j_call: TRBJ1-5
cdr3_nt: TGTGCCAGTAGTAGCCAGTCAGATCAGCCCCAGCATTTT
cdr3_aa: CASSSQSDQPQHF

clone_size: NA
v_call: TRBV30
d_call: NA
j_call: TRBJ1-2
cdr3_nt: TGTGCCTGGAGGCCAGGGGAGGGCTATGGCTACACCTTC
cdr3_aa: CAWRPGEGYGYTF

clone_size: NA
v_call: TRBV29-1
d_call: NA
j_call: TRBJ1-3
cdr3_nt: TGCAGCGTCGGGACTACCTCTGGAAACACCATATATTTT
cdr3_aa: CSVGTTSGNTIYF

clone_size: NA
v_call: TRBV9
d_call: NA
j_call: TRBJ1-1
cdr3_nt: TGTGCCAGCAGCGTAGTTAGGTCGGGCACTGAAGCTTTCTTT
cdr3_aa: CASSVVRSGTEAFF

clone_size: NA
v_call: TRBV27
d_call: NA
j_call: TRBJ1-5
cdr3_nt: TGTGCCAGCAGTTTCACTCCTAGGCAGCCCCAGCATTTT
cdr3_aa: CASSFTPRQPQHF

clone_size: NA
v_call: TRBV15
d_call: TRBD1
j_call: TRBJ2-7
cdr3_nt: TGTGCCACCAGCATTAAGGACAGGTCAGAGCAGTACTTC
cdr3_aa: CATSIKDRSEQYF

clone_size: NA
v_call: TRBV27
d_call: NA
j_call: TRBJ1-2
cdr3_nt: TGTGCCAGCAGTTTTTCAGGGTCTTATGGCTACACCTTC
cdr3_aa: CASSFSGSYGYTF

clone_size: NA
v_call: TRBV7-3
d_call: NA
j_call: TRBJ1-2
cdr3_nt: TGTGCCAGCAGCTTGCAGGGGACATATGGCTACACCTTC
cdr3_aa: CASSLQGTYGYTF

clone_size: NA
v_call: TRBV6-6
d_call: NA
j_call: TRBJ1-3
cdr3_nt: TGTGCCAGCTTCCTCTACTCTGGAAACACCATATATTTT
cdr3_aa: CASFLYSGNTIYF

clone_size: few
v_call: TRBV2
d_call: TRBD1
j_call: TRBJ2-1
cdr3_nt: TGTGCCAGCAGTGGGGACAGCTTACTTAATGAGCAGTTCTTC
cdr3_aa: CASSGDSLLNEQFF

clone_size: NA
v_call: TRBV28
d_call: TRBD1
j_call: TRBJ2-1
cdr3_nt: TGTGCCAGCGAGCCAGGGGGAGCCAATAGTTACAATGAGCAGTTCTTC
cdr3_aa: CASEPGGANSYNEQFF

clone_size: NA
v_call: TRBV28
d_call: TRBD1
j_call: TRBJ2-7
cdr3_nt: TGTGCCAGCAGTCACCCGGGACAGGGGGATTACGAGCAGTACTTC
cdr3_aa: CASSHPGQGDYEQYF

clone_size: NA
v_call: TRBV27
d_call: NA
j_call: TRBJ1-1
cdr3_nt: TGTGCTACGCAGGAGGCAGGGAACACTGAAGCTTTCTTT
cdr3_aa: CATQEAGNTEAFF